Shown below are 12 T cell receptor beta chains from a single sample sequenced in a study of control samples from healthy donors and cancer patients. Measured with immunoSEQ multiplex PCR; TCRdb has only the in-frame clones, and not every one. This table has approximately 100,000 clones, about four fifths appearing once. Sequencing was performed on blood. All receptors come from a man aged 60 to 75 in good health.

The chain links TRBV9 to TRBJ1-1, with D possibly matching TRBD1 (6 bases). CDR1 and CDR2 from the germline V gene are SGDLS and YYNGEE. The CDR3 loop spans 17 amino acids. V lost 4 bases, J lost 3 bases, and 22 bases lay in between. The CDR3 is CASSPTLDSKGDTEAFF. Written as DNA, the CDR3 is TGTGCCAGCAGCCCCACGTTGGACTCCAAGGGGGACACTGAAGCTTTCTTT.

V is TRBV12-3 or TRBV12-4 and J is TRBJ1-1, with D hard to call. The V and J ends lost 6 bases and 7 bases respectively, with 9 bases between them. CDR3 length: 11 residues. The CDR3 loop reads CASSWTGEAFF. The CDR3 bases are TGTGCCAGCAGCTGGACCGGTGAAGCTTTCTTT.

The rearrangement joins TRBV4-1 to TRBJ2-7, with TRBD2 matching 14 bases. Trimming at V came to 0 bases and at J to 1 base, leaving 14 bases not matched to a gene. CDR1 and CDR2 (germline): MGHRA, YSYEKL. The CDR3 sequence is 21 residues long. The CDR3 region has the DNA TGCGCCAGCAGCCAAGACAAAAATGGACTAGCGGGAGGACGGGGATCCTACGAGCAGTACTTC. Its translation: CASSQDKNGLAGGRGSYEQYF.

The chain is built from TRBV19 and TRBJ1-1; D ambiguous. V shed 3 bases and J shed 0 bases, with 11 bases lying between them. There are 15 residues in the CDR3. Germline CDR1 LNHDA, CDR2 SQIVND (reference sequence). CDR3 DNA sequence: TGTGCCAGTAGTATGTATCTCGGGGTGAACACTGAAGCTTTCTTT. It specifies CASSMYLGVNTEAFF.

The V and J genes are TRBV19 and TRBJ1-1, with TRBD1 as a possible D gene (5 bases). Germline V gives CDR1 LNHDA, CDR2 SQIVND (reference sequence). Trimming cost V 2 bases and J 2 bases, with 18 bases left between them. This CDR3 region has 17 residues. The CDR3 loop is CASSIWGGRQQNTEAFF. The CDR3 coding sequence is TGTGCCAGTAGTATATGGGGCGGAAGACAACAAAACACTGAAGCTTTCTTT.

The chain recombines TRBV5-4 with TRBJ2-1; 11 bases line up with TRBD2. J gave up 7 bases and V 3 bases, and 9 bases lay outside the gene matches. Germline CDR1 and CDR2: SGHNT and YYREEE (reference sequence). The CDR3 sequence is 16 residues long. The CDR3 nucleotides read TGTGCCAGCAGCTCCTTAGCGGGGGGGCCCCGAAATGAGCAGTTCTTC. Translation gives CASSSLAGGPRNEQFF.

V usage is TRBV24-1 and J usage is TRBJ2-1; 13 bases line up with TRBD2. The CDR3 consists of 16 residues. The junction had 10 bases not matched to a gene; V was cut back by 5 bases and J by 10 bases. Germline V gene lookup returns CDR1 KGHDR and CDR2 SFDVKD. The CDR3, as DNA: TGTGCCACCAGTGGGTGGACTAGCGGGAGAAGTGGGGAGCAGTTCTTC. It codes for CATSGWTSGRSGEQFF.

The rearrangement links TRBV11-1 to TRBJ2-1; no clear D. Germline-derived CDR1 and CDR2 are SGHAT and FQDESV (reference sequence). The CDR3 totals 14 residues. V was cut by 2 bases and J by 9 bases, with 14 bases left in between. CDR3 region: CASSLIDEVGEQFF. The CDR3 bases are TGTGCCAGCAGCTTAATAGACGAGGTCGGTGAGCAGTTCTTC.

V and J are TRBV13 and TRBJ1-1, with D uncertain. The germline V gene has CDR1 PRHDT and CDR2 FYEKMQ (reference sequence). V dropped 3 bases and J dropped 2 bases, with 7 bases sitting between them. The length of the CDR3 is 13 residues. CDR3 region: CASSLRYNTEAFF. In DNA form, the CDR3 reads TGTGCCAGCAGCTTGAGGTACAACACTGAAGCTTTCTTT.

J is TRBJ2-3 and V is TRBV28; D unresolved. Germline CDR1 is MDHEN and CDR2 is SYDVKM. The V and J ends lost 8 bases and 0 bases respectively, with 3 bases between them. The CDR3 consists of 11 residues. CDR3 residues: CASRSTDTQYF. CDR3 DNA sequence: TGTGCCAGCCGAAGCACAGATACGCAGTATTTT.

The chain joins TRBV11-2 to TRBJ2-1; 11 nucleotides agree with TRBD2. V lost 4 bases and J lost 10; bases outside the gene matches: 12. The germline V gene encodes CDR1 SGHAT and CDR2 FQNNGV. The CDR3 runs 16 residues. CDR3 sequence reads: CASSSNLAGGREEQFF. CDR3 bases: TGTGCCAGCAGCTCAAATTTAGCGGGAGGGCGGGAGGAGCAGTTCTTC.

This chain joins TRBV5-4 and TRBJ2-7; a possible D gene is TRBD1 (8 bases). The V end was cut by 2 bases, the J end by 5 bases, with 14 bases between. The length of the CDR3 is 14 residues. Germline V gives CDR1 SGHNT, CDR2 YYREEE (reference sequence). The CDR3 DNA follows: TGTGCCAGCAGCTTCAAACAGGGGGGGAACGAGCAGTACTTC. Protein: CASSFKQGGNEQYF.